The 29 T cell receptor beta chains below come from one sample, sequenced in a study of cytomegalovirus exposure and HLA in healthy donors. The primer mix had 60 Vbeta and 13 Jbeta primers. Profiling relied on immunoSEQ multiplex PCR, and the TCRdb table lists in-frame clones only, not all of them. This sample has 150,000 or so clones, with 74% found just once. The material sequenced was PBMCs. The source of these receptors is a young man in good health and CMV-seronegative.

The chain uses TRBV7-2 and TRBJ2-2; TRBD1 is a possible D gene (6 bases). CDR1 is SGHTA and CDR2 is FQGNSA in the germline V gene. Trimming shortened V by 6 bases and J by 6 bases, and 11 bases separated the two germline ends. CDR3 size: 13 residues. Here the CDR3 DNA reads TGTGCCAGCAGAAGACAGGTTTCCGGGGAGCTGTTTTTT. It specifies CASRRQVSGELFF.

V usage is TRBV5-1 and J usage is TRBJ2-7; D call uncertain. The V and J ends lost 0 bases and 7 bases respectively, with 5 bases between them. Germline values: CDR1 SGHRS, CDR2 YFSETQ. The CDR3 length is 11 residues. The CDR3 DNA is TGCGCCAGCAGCTTGGAACAGGAGCAGTACTTC. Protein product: CASSLEQEQYF.

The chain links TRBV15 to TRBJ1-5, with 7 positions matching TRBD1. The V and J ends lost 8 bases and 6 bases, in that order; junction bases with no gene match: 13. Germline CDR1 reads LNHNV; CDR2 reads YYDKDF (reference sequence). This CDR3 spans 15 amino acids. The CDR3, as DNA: TGTGCCACCCAAGCAGGGGGAGGAGGGGTTCAGCCCCAGCATTTT. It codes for CATQAGGGGVQPQHF.

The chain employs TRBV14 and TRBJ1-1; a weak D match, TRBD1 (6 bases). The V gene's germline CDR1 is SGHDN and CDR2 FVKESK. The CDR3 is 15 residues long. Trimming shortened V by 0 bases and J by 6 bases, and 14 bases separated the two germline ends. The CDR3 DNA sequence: TGTGCCAGCAGCCAAGATAGGGGGGGGAGGGCTGAAGCTTTCTTT. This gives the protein CASSQDRGGRAEAFF.

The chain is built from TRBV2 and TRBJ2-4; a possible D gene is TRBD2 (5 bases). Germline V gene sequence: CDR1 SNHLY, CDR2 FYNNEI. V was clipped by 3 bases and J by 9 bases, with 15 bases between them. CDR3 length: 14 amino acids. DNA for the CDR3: TGTGCCAGCAGTGATCCCATGAAGCGGATCATTCAGTACTTC. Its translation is CASSDPMKRIIQYF.

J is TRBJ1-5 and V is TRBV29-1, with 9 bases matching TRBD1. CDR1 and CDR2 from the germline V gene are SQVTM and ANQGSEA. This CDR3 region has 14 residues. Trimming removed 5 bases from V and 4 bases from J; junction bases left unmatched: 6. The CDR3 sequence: CSVRTGEVNQPQHF. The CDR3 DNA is TGCAGCGTTCGGACAGGGGAGGTAAATCAGCCCCAGCATTTT.

The CDR3 nucleotides read TGTGCCAGCAGTTTAAACAGGGCGAACACCGGGGAGCTGTTTTTT. Protein: CASSLNRANTGELFF. The chain recombines TRBV6-5 with TRBJ2-2, with D maybe TRBD1 (6 bases). V gave up 4 bases and J gave up 0 bases, with 9 bases separating them. The CDR3 is 15 residues long. Germline CDR1 is MNHEY and CDR2 is SVGAGI.

The CDR3 spells CSVEKRGGNTDTQYF. In nucleotides, the CDR3 is TGCAGCGTTGAAAAGCGGGGGGGAAACACAGATACGCAGTATTTT. The V call is TRBV29-1, the J call TRBJ2-3, with 10 bases identical to TRBD2. There are 15 residues in the CDR3. Trimming at V came to 2 bases and at J to 2 bases, leaving 4 bases not matched to a gene. CDR1 and CDR2 from the germline V gene are SQVTM and ANQGSEA.

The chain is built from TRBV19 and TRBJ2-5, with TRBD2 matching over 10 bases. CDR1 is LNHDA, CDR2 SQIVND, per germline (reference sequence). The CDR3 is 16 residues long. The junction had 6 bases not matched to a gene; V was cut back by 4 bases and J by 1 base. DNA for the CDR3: TGTGCCAGTAGTAGCGGAATAGCGGGGGGCCAAGAGACCCAGTACTTC. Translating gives CASSSGIAGGQETQYF.

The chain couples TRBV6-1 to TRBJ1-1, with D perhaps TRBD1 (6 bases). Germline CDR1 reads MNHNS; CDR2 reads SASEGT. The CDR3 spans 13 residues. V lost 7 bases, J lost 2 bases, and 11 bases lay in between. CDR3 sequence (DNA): TGTGCCAGCAAAGTAGGGGGTAACACTGAAGCTTTCTTT. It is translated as CASKVGGNTEAFF.

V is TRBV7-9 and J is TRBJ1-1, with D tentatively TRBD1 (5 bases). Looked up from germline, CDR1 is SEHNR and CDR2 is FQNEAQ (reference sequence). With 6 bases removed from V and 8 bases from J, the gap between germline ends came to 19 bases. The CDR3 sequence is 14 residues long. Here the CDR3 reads CASSPLRGQGEAFF. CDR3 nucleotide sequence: TGTGCCAGCAGTCCCCTCCGAGGACAAGGGGAAGCTTTCTTT.

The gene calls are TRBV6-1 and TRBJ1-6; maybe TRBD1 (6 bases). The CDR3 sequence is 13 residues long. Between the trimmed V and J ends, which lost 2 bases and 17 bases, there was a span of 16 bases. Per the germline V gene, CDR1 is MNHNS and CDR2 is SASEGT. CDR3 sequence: CASSEILGQSFHF. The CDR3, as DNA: TGTGCCAGCAGTGAAATTCTGGGACAATCCTTCCACTTT.

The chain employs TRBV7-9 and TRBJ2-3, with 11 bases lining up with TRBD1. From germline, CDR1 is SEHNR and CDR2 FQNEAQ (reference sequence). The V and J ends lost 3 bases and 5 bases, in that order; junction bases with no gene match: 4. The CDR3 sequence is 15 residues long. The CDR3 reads CASSLDRGRGDTQYF. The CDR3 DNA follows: TGTGCCAGCAGCTTGGACAGGGGGCGGGGAGATACGCAGTATTTT.

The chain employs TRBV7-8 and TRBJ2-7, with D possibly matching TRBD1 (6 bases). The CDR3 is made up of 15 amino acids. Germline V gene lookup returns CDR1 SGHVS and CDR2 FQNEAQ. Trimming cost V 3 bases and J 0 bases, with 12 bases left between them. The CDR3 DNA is TGTGCCAGCAGCTTCCATCAGGGGACCTCCTACGAGCAGTACTTC. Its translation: CASSFHQGTSYEQYF.

The CDR3 DNA reads as TGTGCCAGCAGCCAAGTTGGTATTAGCGGGGGGGCCGGGGAGCTGTTTTTT. This encodes CASSQVGISGGAGELFF. This chain uses TRBV4-2 with TRBJ2-2, with TRBD2 identical over 11 bases. Germline loops: CDR1 LGHNA, CDR2 YNFKEQ. Trimming took 1 base from V and 6 from J; bases not matched to a gene: 7. This CDR3 is 17 amino acids long.

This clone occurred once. CDR3 in DNA: TGTGCCAGCAGCCACCGGGACTTAAACACCGGGGAGCTGTTTTTT. Encoded protein: CASSHRDLNTGELFF. This chain connects TRBV7-2 to TRBJ2-2; D is possibly TRBD2 (6 bases). V gave up 5 bases and J gave up 2 bases, with 12 bases separating them. Germline CDR1 and CDR2: SGHTA and FQGNSA. This CDR3 comprises 15 residues.

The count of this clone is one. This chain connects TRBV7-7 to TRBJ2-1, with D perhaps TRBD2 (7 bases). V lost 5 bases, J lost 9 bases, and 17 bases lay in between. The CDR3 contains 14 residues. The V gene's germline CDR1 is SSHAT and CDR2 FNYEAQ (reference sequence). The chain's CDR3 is CASSPLRGAPEQFF. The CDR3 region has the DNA TGTGCCAGCAGCCCACTTCGGGGGGCCCCTGAGCAGTTCTTC.

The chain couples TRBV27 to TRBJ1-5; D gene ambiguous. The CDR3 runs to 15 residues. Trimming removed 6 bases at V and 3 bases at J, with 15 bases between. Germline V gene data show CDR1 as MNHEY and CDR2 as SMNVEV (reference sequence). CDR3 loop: CASSAGGFTNQPQHF. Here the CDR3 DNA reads TGTGCCAGCAGCGCCGGAGGTTTCACCAATCAGCCCCAGCATTTT.

The CDR3 spells CASAQERGYNQPQHF. Written as DNA, the CDR3 is TGCGCCAGCGCGCAAGAGCGGGGGTACAATCAGCCCCAGCATTTT. This chain connects TRBV4-3 to TRBJ1-5, with D perhaps matching TRBD1 (5 bases). The CDR3 extends over 15 amino acids. The V end was cut by 8 bases, the J end by 3 bases, with 17 bases between. The germline V gene has CDR1 LGHNA and CDR2 YSLEER.

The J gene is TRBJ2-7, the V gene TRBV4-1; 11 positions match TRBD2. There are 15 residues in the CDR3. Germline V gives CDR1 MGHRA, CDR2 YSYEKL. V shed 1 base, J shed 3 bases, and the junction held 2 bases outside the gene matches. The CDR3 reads CASSQVTSGGYEQYF. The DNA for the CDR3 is TGCGCCAGCAGCCAAGTTACTAGCGGGGGCTACGAGCAGTACTTC.

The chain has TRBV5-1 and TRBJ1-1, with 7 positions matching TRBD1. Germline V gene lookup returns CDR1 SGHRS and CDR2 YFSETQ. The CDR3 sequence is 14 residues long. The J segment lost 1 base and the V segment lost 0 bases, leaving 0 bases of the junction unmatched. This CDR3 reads CASSLGDRNTEAFF. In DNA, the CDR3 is TGCGCCAGCAGCTTGGGGGACAGGAACACTGAAGCTTTCTTT.

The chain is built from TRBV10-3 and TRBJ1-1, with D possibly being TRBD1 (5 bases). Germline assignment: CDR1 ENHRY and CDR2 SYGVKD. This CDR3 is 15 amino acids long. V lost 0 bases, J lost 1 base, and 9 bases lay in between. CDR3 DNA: TGTGCCATCAGTGAGTCTGGGGGGTCGAACACTGAAGCTTTCTTT. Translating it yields CAISESGGSNTEAFF.

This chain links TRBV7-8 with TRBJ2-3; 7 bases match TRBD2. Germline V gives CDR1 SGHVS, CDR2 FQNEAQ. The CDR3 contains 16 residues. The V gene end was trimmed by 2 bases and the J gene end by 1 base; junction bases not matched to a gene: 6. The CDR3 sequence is CASSLTGGVGTDTQYF. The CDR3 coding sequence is TGTGCCAGCAGCTTAACTGGGGGGGTTGGCACAGATACGCAGTATTTT.

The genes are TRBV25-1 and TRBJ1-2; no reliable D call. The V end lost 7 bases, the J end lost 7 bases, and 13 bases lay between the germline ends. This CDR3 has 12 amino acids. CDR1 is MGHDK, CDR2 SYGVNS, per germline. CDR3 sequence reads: CASIGEGGGYTF. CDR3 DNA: TGTGCCAGCATTGGAGAAGGAGGTGGCTACACCTTC.

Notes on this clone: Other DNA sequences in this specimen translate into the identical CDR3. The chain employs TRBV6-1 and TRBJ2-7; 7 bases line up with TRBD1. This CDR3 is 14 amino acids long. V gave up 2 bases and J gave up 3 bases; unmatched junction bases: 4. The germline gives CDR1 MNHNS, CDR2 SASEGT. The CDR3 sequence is CASSEWAGGYEQYF. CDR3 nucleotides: TGTGCCAGCAGTGAATGGGCAGGGGGCTACGAGCAGTACTTC.

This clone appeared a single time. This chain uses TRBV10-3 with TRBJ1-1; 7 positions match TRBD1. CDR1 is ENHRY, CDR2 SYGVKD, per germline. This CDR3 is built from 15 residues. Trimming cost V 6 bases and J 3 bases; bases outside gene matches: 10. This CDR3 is CAISLDRLTDTEAFF. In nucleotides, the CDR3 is TGTGCCATCAGCCTGGACAGGCTAACGGACACTGAAGCTTTCTTT.

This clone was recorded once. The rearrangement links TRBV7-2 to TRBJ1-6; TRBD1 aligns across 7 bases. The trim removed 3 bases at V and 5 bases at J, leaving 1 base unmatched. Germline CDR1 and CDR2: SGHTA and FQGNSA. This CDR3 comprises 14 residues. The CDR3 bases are TGTGCCAGCAGCTTGGGACAGAATAATTCACCCCTCCACTTT. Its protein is CASSLGQNNSPLHF.

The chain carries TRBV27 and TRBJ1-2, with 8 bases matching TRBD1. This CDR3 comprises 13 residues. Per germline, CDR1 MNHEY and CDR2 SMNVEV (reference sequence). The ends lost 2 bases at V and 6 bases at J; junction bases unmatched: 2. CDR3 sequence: CASSLQGANGYTF. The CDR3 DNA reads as TGTGCCAGCAGTTTACAGGGGGCGAATGGCTACACCTTC.

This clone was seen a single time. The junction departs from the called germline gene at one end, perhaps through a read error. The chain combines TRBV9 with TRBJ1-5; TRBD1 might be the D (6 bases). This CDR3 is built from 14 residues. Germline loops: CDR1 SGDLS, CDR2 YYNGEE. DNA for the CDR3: TGTGCCAGCAGCGCCGGGACAATTAATCAGCCCCAGAATTTT. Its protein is CASSAGTINQPQNF.